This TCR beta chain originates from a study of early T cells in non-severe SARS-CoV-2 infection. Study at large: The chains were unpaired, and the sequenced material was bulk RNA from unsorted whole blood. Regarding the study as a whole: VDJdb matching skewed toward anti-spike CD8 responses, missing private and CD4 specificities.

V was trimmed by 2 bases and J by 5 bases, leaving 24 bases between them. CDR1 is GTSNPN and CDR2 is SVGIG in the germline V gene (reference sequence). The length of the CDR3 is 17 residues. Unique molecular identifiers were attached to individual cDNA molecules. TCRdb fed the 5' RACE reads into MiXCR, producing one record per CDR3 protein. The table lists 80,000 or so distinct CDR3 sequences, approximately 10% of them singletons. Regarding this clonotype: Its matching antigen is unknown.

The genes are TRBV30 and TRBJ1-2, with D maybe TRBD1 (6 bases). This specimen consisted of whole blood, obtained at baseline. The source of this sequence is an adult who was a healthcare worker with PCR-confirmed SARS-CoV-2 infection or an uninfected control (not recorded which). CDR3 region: CAWSPPLRAGERYGYTF. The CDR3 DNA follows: TGTGCCTGGAGTCCCCCTCTCCGGGCAGGGGAGAGGTATGGCTACACCTTC.